The 10 T cell receptor beta chains presented below share a single source sample, sequenced in a study of cytomegalovirus exposure and HLA in healthy donors. PCR employed 60 Vbeta and 13 Jbeta primers. The protocol was immunoSEQ multiplex PCR, while the TCRdb copy is restricted to in-frame clones and leaves out a portion. The profile covers under 200,000 clones, with around 62% appearing a single time and roughly 2.9% taken by the ten largest. The sequenced material came from PBMCs. These receptors were obtained from a man aged 40-55 years in good health and CMV-seronegative.

This clone has more than one count but fewer than ten. The chain uses TRBV28 and TRBJ1-5; a weak D match, TRBD1 (6 bases). This CDR3 comprises 16 residues. V lost 4 bases and J lost 5, with 18 bases in between. Germline loops: CDR1 MDHEN, CDR2 SYDVKM. CDR3 in DNA: TGTGCCAGCAGTTCCCGGGAGGCGGGGGCTCATCAGCCCCAGCATTTT. Protein product: CASSSREAGAHQPQHF.

The chain couples TRBV18 to TRBJ2-2, with D uncertain. In germline, CDR1 is KGHSH, CDR2 LQKENI. The CDR3 is made up of 12 amino acids. Trimming pared 8 bases from V and 5 bases from J, leaving 9 bases between. The CDR3 loop is CASTPRTGELFF. CDR3 coding DNA: TGTGCCAGCACTCCGAGGACCGGGGAGCTGTTTTTT.

This clone was observed a single time. The rearrangement joins TRBV19 to TRBJ2-6, with no clear D. Germline V gives CDR1 LNHDA, CDR2 SQIVND (reference sequence). Trimming pared 5 bases from V and 0 bases from J, leaving 5 bases between. The CDR3 has 14 amino acids. This chain's CDR3 is CASSVHSGANVLTF. The DNA of the CDR3 is TGTGCCAGTAGTGTCCACTCTGGGGCCAACGTCCTGACTTTC.

This clone appeared a single time. This chain connects TRBV7-8 to TRBJ2-5, with 10 nucleotides matching TRBD2. Germline V gives CDR1 SGHVS, CDR2 FQNEAQ. There are 15 residues in the CDR3. The ends lost 2 bases at V and 3 bases at J; junction bases unmatched: 3. DNA for the CDR3: TGTGCCAGCAGCTTATCTCTAGCGGGAGAAGAGACCCAGTACTTC. This sequence encodes CASSLSLAGEETQYF.

This chain joins TRBV27 and TRBJ1-2; the match to TRBD1 covers 9 bases. Germline assignment: CDR1 MNHEY and CDR2 SMNVEV (reference sequence). V was clipped by 4 bases and J by 7 bases; unmatched bases: 7. The CDR3 length is 14 residues. The CDR3 loop reads CASSSRTGARGYTF. CDR3 bases: TGTGCCAGCAGTTCCCGGACAGGGGCGCGTGGCTACACCTTC.

This clone has a single count. One junction end disagrees with the germline gene, perhaps due to a read error. CDR3 sequence (DNA): TGTTCCAGCAGCTTAGGTCGGGGGGTGAGGTCCTACGAGCAGTACTTC. This codes for CSSSLGRGVRSYEQYF. The chain employs TRBV7-9 and TRBJ2-7; 7 bases are shared with TRBD2. The germline V gene has CDR1 SEHNR and CDR2 FQNEAQ (reference sequence). The CDR3 length is 16 residues. The whole variable domain, filled in from reference TRBV7-9 and TRBJ2-7, reads DTGVSQNPRHKITKRGQNVTFRCDPISEHNRLYWYRQTLGQGPEFLTYFQNEAQLEKSRLLSDRFSAERPKGSFSTLEIQRTEQGDSAMYLCSSSLGRGVRSYEQYFGPGTRLTVT.

The gene calls are TRBV5-1 and TRBJ2-7; 11 bases are shared with TRBD1. Per germline, CDR1 SGHRS and CDR2 YFSETQ. There are 13 residues in the CDR3. V was pared by 7 bases and J by 0 bases, with 0 bases of the junction left unmatched. The CDR3 here is CASGTGGSYEQYF. CDR3 DNA: TGCGCCAGCGGGACAGGGGGCTCCTACGAGCAGTACTTC.

V gene TRBV5-1 combines with J gene TRBJ2-5; a weak D match, TRBD2 (6 bases). Germline-derived CDR1 and CDR2 are SGHRS and YFSETQ. This CDR3 contains 14 residues. The V end was cut by 6 bases, the J end by 2 bases, with 14 bases between. CDR3 sequence: CASTNLGGQETQYF. CDR3 DNA sequence: TGCGCCAGCACGAACCTGGGAGGTCAAGAGACCCAGTACTTC.

This clone was observed once. The V and J genes are TRBV6-1 and TRBJ1-5, with TRBD1 matching over 8 bases. The V gene's germline CDR1 is MNHNS and CDR2 SASEGT. The CDR3 runs 17 residues. V was pared by 6 bases and J by 2 bases, with 12 bases of the junction left unmatched. Here the CDR3 reads CASRESHRGYGNQPQHF. The CDR3 bases are TGTGCCAGCAGGGAAAGCCACAGGGGGTACGGCAATCAGCCCCAGCATTTT.

The chain employs TRBV5-6 and TRBJ2-1, with TRBD2 identical over 10 bases. CDR3 length: 13 amino acids. Unmatched junction bases numbered 3, after V lost 5 bases and J lost 7 bases. CDR1 is SGHDT, CDR2 YYEEEE, per germline. CDR3 nucleotides: TGTGCCAGCAGGCTAGCGGGAGTAAATGAGCAGTTCTTC. It yields the protein CASRLAGVNEQFF.